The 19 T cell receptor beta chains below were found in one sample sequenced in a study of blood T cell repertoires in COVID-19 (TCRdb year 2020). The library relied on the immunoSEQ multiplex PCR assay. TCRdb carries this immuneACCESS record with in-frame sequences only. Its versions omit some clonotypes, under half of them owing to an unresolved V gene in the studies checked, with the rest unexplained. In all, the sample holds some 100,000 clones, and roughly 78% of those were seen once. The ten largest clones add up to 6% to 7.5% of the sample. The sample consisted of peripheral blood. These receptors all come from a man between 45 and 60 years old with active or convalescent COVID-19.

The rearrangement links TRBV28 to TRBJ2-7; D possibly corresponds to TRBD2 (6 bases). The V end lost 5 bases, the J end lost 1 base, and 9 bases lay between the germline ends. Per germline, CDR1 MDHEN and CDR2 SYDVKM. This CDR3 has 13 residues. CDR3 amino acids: CASSPGGSYEQYF. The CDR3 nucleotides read TGTGCCAGCAGTCCCGGAGGGTCCTACGAGCAGTACTTC. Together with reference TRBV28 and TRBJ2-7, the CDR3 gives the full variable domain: DVKVTQSSRYLVKRTGEKVFLECVQDMDHENMFWYRQDPGLGLRLIYFSYDVKMKEKGDIPEGYSVSREKKERFSLILESASTNQTSMYLCASSPGGSYEQYFGPGTRLTVT.

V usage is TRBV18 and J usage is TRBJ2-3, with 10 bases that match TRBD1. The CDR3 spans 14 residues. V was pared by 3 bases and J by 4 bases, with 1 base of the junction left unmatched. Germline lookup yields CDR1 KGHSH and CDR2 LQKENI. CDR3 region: CASSPGTGADTQYF. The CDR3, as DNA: TGTGCCAGCTCACCCGGGACAGGGGCAGATACGCAGTATTTT.

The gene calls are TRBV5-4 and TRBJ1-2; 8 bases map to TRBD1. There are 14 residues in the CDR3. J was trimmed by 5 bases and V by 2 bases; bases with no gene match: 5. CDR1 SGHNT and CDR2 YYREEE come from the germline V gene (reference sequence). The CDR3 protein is CASSLPQGVYGYTF. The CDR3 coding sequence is TGTGCCAGCAGCTTACCACAGGGGGTGTATGGCTACACCTTC.

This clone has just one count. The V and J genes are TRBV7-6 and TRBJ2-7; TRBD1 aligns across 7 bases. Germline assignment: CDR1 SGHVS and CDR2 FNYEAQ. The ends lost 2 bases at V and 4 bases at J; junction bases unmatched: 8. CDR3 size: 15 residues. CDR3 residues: CASSLYRGAGYEQYF. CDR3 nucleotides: TGTGCCAGCAGCTTATACAGGGGCGCGGGTTACGAGCAGTACTTC.

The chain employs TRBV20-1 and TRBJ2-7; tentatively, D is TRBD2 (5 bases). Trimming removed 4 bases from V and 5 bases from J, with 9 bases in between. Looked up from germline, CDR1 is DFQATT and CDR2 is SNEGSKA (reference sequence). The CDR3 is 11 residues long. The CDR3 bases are TGCAGTGCTAAACTAGGGAACGAGCAGTACGTC. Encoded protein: CSAKLGNEQYV.

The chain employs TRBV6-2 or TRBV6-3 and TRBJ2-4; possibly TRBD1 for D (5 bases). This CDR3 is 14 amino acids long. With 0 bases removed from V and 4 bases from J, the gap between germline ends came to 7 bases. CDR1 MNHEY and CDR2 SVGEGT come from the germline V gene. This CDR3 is CASSYSTAKNIQYF. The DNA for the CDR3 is TGTGCCAGCAGTTACTCGACAGCTAAAAACATTCAGTACTTC.

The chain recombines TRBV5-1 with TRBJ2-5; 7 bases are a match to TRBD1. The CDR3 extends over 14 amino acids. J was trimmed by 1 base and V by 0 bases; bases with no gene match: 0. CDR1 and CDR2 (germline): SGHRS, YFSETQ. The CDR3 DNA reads TGCGCCAGCAGCTTGGGGGACAGCCAAGAGACCCAGTACTTC. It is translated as CASSLGDSQETQYF.

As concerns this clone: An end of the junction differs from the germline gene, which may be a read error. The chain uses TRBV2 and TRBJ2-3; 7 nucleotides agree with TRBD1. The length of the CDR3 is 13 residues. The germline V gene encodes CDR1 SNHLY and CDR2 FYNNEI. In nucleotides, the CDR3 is TGTGCCAGCAGTGAAGAAAACCGACAGGGCTCCCTTTTT. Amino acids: CASSEENRQGSLF.

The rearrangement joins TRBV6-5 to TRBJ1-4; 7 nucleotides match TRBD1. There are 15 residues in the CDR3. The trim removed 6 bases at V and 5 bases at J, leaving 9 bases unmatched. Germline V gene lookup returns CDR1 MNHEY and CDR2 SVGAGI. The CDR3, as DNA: TGTGCCAGCAGGGTTCTGAGAGGGGGCAATGAAAAACTGTTTTTT. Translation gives CASRVLRGGNEKLFF.

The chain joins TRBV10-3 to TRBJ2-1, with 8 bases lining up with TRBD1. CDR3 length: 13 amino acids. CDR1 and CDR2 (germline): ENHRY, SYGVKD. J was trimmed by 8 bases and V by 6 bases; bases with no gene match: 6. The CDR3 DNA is TGTGCCATCAGAGCAGGGGGCGAATATGAGCAGTTCTTC. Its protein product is CAIRAGGEYEQFF.

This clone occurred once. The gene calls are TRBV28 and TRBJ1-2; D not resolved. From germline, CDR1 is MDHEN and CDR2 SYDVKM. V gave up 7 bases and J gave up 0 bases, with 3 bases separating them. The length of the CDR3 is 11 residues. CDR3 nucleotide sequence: TGTGCCAGCACATCTAACTATGGCTACACCTTC. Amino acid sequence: CASTSNYGYTF.

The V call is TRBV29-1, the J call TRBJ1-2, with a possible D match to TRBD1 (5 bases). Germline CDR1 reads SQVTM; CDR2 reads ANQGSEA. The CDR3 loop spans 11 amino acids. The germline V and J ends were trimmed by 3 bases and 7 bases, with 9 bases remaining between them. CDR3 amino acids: CSVDRDGGYTF. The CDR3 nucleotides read TGCAGCGTTGACAGGGATGGTGGCTACACCTTC. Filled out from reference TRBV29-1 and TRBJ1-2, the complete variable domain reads SAVISQKPSRDICQRGTSLTIQCQVDSQVTMMFWYRQQPGQSLTLIATANQGSEATYESGFVIDKFPISRPNLTFSTLTVSNMSPEDSSIYLCSVDRDGGYTFGSGTRLTVV.

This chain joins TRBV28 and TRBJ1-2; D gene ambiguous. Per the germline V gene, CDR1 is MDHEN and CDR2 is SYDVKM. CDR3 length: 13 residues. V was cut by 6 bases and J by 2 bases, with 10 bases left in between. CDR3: CASSSTVNYGYTF. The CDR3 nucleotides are TGTGCCAGCAGCTCTACAGTGAACTATGGCTACACCTTC.

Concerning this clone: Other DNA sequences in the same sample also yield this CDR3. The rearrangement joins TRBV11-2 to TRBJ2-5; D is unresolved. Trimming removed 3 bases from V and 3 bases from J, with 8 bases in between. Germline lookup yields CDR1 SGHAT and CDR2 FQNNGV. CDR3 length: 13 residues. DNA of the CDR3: TGTGCCAGCAGCTTTAGTGGAGAAGAGACCCAGTACTTC. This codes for CASSFSGEETQYF.

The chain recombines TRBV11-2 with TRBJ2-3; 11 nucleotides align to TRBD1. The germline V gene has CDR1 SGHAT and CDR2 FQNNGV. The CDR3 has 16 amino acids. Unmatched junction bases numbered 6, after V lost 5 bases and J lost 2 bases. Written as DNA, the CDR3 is TGTGCCAGCAGCCCTTGGACAGGGGGCCCCACAGATACGCAGTATTTT. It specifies CASSPWTGGPTDTQYF.

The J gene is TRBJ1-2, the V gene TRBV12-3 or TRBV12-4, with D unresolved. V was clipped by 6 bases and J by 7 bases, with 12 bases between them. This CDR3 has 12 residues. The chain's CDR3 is CASSRSIGGYTF. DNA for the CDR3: TGTGCCAGCAGCCGTAGCATCGGTGGCTACACCTTC.

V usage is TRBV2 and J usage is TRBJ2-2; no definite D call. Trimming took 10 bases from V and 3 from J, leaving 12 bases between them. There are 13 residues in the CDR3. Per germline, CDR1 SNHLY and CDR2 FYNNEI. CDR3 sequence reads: CAIARTDTGELFF. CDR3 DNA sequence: TGTGCCATCGCAAGAACGGACACCGGGGAGCTGTTTTTT.

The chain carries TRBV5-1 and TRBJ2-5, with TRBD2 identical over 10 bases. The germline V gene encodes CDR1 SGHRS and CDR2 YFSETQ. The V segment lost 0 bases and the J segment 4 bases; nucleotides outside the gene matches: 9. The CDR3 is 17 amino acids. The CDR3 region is CASSLVPLAGEAETQYF. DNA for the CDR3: TGCGCCAGCAGCTTGGTCCCCCTAGCGGGGGAGGCAGAGACCCAGTACTTC.

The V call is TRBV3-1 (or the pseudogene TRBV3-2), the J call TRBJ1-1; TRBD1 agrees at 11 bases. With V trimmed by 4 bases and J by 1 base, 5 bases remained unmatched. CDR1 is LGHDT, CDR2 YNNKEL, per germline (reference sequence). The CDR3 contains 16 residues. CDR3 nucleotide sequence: TGTGCCAGCAGCCGGACAGGGGGCGGCAGGAACACTGAAGCTTTCTTT. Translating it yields CASSRTGGGRNTEAFF.